This TCR beta chain derives from a study of OX40 agonist ivuxolimab in advanced cancers. Study-level background: Ivuxolimab, which targeted the costimulatory receptor OX40 (CD134), was an agonistic, fully human IgG2 monoclonal antibody. Partial responses occurred in three dose-escalation patients, of whom one had hepatocellular carcinoma and two had cutaneous melanoma. Patients were allowed to have had prior anti-PD-1, anti-PD-L1 or anti-CTLA-4 therapy, and more than 35% of the dose-escalation patients had been treated with checkpoint inhibitors. Intravenous ivuxolimab was administered to patients every 2 weeks at six dose levels: 0.01, 0.1, 0.3, 1.5, 3 and 10 mg/kg. Of the approximately 50 patients in dose escalation, 19 had hepatocellular carcinoma, about 15 had melanoma, 9 had renal cell carcinoma and 9 had head and neck cancer. In the dose-escalation cohort, 82.7% of patients were male, and the mean age was approximately 60 years, with a range of roughly 20 to 79. The purpose of peripheral TCRbeta sequencing was to test whether ivuxolimab changed TCR sequence diversity and led to clonal T-cell expansion. The paper covers the monotherapy dose-escalation part of the phase I ivuxolimab trial, which included N ≈ 57 patients. Overall results and qualifications from the work: At doses of 0.1 to 3.0 mg/kg, clonal expansion of both CD4+ and CD8+ blood T cells was observed from baseline to week 6. The antigen specificity of the clonally expanded peripheral T cells was not determined. Low levels of normalized T-cell clonal expansion were also shown by some nonresponding patients. After ivuxolimab, CD8+ T cells had more expanded clones than CD4+ T cells on average. In the 0.1-3.0 mg/kg groups, partial responders were among the patients with the lowest normalized peripheral clonal expansion, particularly in CD8+ T cells.

The trial excluded patients who had a history of autoimmune disease or who were on systemic immunosuppression. Peripheral blood for TCR sequencing was drawn from every dose cohort at baseline, at cycle 4 day 1 and at cycle 7 day 1. The samples were taken from a phase I, first-in-human, multicenter, open-label dose-escalation trial of ivuxolimab. The trial enrolled adults with locally advanced or metastatic head and neck squamous cell, hepatocellular, melanoma or renal cell carcinoma. Before TCR sequencing, CD4+ and CD8+ T cells were separately sorted from peripheral blood. As concerns this clone: The antigen it recognizes is unknown. No much larger clone exists at a distance of one base, and base qualities are not known.

Genomic DNA was isolated from the sorted cells so that the TCRbeta CDR3 region could be sequenced. The immunoSEQ Assay was used to sequence the TCRbeta CDR3 regions. TCRdb took over this immuneACCESS table, retaining in-frame rearrangements with V and J assigned. Such tables are incomplete; in checked studies, under half of the missing clones stem from an unresolved V gene, and the remainder is unexplained. Counted in this sample were tens of thousands of clones; about 89% of them appeared once. The ten largest clones capture less than 2.5% of the sample. The CDR3 numbers 15 residues from cysteine through phenylalanine. Only the CDR3 region is kept as DNA, spanning 45 bases read in frame from base 1. V lost 4 bases and J lost 0 bases; the stretch between them is 14 bases long. CDR1 and CDR2, looked up from the germline V gene, are SGDLS and YYNGEE.

This clonotype was obtained from an adult with an advanced solid tumor such as melanoma, head and neck, liver or kidney cancer. The rearrangement combines TRBV9 with TRBJ2-7; the D segment cannot be called with confidence. Sequences were derived from CD4+ or CD8+ T cells sorted from blood, sampled in a trial of the OX40 agonist ivuxolimab. The nucleotide sequence is TGTGCCAGCAGCCCCAGTCCCCTACACTCCTACGAGCAGTACTTC. The encoded protein is CASSPSPLHSYEQYF. Where the CDR3 stops, the reference TRBV9 and TRBJ2-7 genes take over; the full variable domain is DSGVTQTPKHLITATGQRVTLRCSPRSGDLSVYWYQQSLDQGLQFLIQYYNGEERAKGNILERFSAQQFPDLHSELNLSSLELGDSALYFCASSPSPLHSYEQYFGPGTRLTVT.